A single sample is the source of the 32 T cell receptor beta chains below, sequenced in a study of shared clonotypes between healthy human individuals. The repertoire was sequenced with immunoSEQ multiplex PCR; TCRdb's copy has only in-frame clones and lacks some. The sample shows about 2.3 million clones, more than 85% of them seen only once. Specimen: naive CD4+ T cells from PBMCs. Noted subset: CD45RA+ positively selected. These receptors came from a young man in good health. Some clones in this sample may be carry-over from other donors' samples.

The rearrangement uses TRBV28 and TRBJ1-2; weak D call: TRBD1 (5 bases). Germline V gene lookup returns CDR1 MDHEN and CDR2 SYDVKM. Trimming shortened V by 8 bases and J by 4 bases, and 17 bases separated the two germline ends. The CDR3 is 14 amino acids. The DNA for the CDR3 is TGTGCCAGCGTCCTAACCCTCGGGACCTATGGCTACACCTTC. Its translation is CASVLTLGTYGYTF.

Worth noting for this clone: Other nucleotide sequences in the sample specify the same CDR3. V gene TRBV6-5 combines with J gene TRBJ2-3; 9 bases are shared with TRBD1. The CDR3 extends over 15 amino acids. Per germline, CDR1 MNHEY and CDR2 SVGAGI. V trimming: 6 bases; J trimming: 0 bases; junction bases outside the gene matches: 4. CDR3 loop: CASRGQGSSTDTQYF. The DNA for the CDR3 is TGTGCCAGCAGGGGACAGGGATCTAGCACAGATACGCAGTATTTT.

V usage is TRBV28 and J usage is TRBJ1-3, with 8 positions matching TRBD1. The CDR3 has 16 amino acids. Losses at the gene ends were 7 bases for V and 2 bases for J; bases not matched to a gene: 10. Germline V gives CDR1 MDHEN, CDR2 SYDVKM. The CDR3: CASTRTGIIAGNTIYF. DNA of the CDR3: TGTGCCAGCACCAGGACAGGGATTATTGCTGGAAACACCATATATTTT. Filled out from reference TRBV28 and TRBJ1-3, the complete variable domain reads DVKVTQSSRYLVKRTGEKVFLECVQDMDHENMFWYRQDPGLGLRLIYFSYDVKMKEKGDIPEGYSVSREKKERFSLILESASTNQTSMYLCASTRTGIIAGNTIYFGEGSWLTVV.

The genes are TRBV5-8 and TRBJ1-2, with 7 bases that match TRBD1. This CDR3 region has 15 residues. V shed 0 bases, J shed 9 bases, and the junction held 11 bases outside the gene matches. Germline V gene lookup returns CDR1 SGHTS and CDR2 YDEGEE. CDR3 loop: CASSLEAFRGSSYTF. Written as DNA, the CDR3 is TGTGCCAGCAGCTTGGAGGCTTTCAGGGGGTCGAGCTACACCTTC.

V is TRBV4-1 and J is TRBJ2-3; D perhaps matches TRBD2 (6 bases). The CDR3 runs to 16 residues. Between the trimmed V and J ends, which lost 3 bases and 1 base, there was a span of 14 bases. Per germline, CDR1 MGHRA and CDR2 YSYEKL. Written as DNA, the CDR3 is TGCGCCAGCAGCCAGAACCCCGGGAGAGGCACAGATACGCAGTATTTT. It codes for CASSQNPGRGTDTQYF.

This chain connects TRBV28 to TRBJ1-5; D uncertain. V was clipped by 4 bases and J by 4 bases, with 14 bases between them. From germline, CDR1 is MDHEN and CDR2 SYDVKM. CDR3 size: 15 residues. In DNA form, the CDR3 reads TGTGCCAGCAGTTCTACCCAAGTTGGGAATCAGCCCCAGCATTTT. Its translation is CASSSTQVGNQPQHF.

CDR3 in DNA: TGTGCCAGCAGCTCCTACGGGACTAGCGGGACCTTCTACGAGCAGTACTTC. Its protein is CASSSYGTSGTFYEQYF. The chain carries TRBV7-2 and TRBJ2-7; 13 bases fit TRBD2. Germline V gene lookup returns CDR1 SGHTA and CDR2 FQGNSA. The CDR3 extends over 17 amino acids. The J segment lost 3 bases and the V segment lost 4 bases, leaving 9 bases of the junction unmatched.

The sample holds a few counts of this clone. This chain uses TRBV5-1 with TRBJ1-1; D remains unclear. Trimming removed 4 bases at V and 4 bases at J, with 14 bases between. CDR3 length: 14 residues. Germline lookup yields CDR1 SGHRS and CDR2 YFSETQ. CDR3 sequence (DNA): TGCGCCAGCAGCCTCGGTGGAACGGGCACTGAAGCTTTCTTT. Translating gives CASSLGGTGTEAFF.

V is TRBV6-4 and J is TRBJ2-2, with 11 positions matching TRBD2. Germline V gives CDR1 MRHNA, CDR2 SNTAGT. CDR3 length: 17 amino acids. Trimming took 4 bases from V and 5 from J; bases not matched to a gene: 9. The chain's CDR3 is CASSAALAGVGTGELFF. CDR3 sequence (DNA): TGTGCCAGCAGTGCCGCACTAGCGGGAGTTGGTACCGGGGAGCTGTTTTTT.

The V and J genes are TRBV6-1 and TRBJ2-5; 9 bases match TRBD1. J was trimmed by 1 base and V by 5 bases; bases with no gene match: 2. From germline, CDR1 is MNHNS and CDR2 SASEGT. The CDR3 is 14 residues long. The CDR3 spells CASSTGGLQETQYF. The DNA for the CDR3 is TGTGCCAGCAGTACAGGGGGCCTCCAAGAGACCCAGTACTTC.

This chain connects TRBV4-3 to TRBJ2-7, with a tentative D call TRBD2 (6 bases). Germline CDR1 reads LGHNA; CDR2 reads YSLEER. Trimming stripped 0 bases from V and 9 bases from J, with 12 bases between. This CDR3 comprises 13 residues. The chain's CDR3 is CASSQDRAGLQYF. CDR3 bases: TGCGCCAGCAGCCAAGATCGGGCGGGACTGCAGTACTTC.

The J gene is TRBJ2-1, the V gene TRBV5-5; the D call may be TRBD1 or TRBD2 (5 bases each). Trimming removed 4 bases at V and 10 bases at J, with 24 bases between. The length of the CDR3 is 16 residues. Germline V CDR1 and CDR2: SGHKS, YYEKEE (reference sequence). The CDR3 loop reads CASSGLYANGAREQFF. The CDR3 DNA sequence: TGTGCCAGCAGCGGCCTATACGCAAACGGGGCTCGCGAGCAGTTCTTC.

The chain couples TRBV11-2 to TRBJ2-7, with TRBD2 matching over 7 bases. The V gene end was trimmed by 5 bases and the J gene end by 7 bases; junction bases not matched to a gene: 14. The CDR3 has 15 amino acids. CDR1 is SGHAT and CDR2 is FQNNGV in the germline V gene. CDR3 residues: CASSPVRASGTEQYF. CDR3 nucleotides: TGTGCCAGCAGCCCCGTGAGAGCTAGCGGCACTGAGCAGTACTTC.

The chain recombines TRBV5-4 with TRBJ2-6; D is perhaps TRBD1 (6 bases). V lost 0 bases, J lost 7 bases, and 17 bases lay in between. The CDR3 spans 17 residues. The germline CDR1 and CDR2 sequences are SGHNT and YYREEE (reference sequence). CDR3 nucleotide sequence: TGTGCCAGCAGCTTGGGAGGGGGTCTAAGAGTAGCCAACGTCCTGACTTTC. Protein: CASSLGGGLRVANVLTF.

This clone was seen repeatedly, ten times or more. The chain combines TRBV4-1 with TRBJ1-4, with 7 positions matching TRBD1. J lost 7 bases, V lost 3 bases, and 5 bases had no gene match. The CDR3 has 14 amino acids. Germline CDR1 MGHRA, CDR2 YSYEKL. CDR3 region: CASSQTGTREKLFF. The CDR3 nucleotides are TGCGCCAGCAGCCAGACAGGGACGCGTGAAAAACTGTTTTTT.

The V and J genes are TRBV14 and TRBJ2-3, with unresolved D. V shed 4 bases and J shed 0 bases, with 11 bases lying between them. The germline V gene has CDR1 SGHDN and CDR2 FVKESK. There are 15 residues in the CDR3. CDR3 amino acids: CASSPIRSSTDTQYF. Written as DNA, the CDR3 is TGTGCCAGCAGCCCGATCCGTTCTAGCACAGATACGCAGTATTTT.

This clone has only a few counts. V gene TRBV2 combines with J gene TRBJ1-2; D is unclear. The V and J ends lost 3 bases and 7 bases respectively, with 9 bases between them. This CDR3 comprises 12 residues. Germline V lookup: CDR1 SNHLY, CDR2 FYNNEI. The CDR3 sequence is CASSEEHSGYTF. DNA of the CDR3: TGTGCCAGCAGTGAGGAACACTCTGGCTACACCTTC. Looking up the rest from reference TRBV2 and TRBJ1-2 gives the full variable domain: EPEVTQTPSHQVTQMGQEVILRCVPISNHLYFYWYRQILGQKVEFLVSFYNNEISEKSEIFDDQFSVERPDGSNFTLKIRSTKLEDSAMYFCASSEEHSGYTFGSGTRLTVV.

This clone was found once. The V and J genes are TRBV5-1 and TRBJ2-7, with a possible D match to TRBD2 (5 bases). The ends were cut back, 4 bases at V and 8 bases at J, with 10 bases in the middle. Germline V lookup: CDR1 SGHRS, CDR2 YFSETQ. This CDR3 comprises 11 residues. The CDR3 is CASSLGIQQYF. As DNA, the CDR3 is TGCGCCAGCAGCCTCGGGATTCAGCAGTACTTC.

J is TRBJ2-7 and V is TRBV19, with unresolved D. The ends were cut back, 10 bases at V and 3 bases at J, with 10 bases in the middle. The CDR3 has 11 amino acids. Germline CDR1 LNHDA, CDR2 SQIVND (reference sequence). Written as DNA, the CDR3 is TGTGCCACCCCCGGCAACTACGAGCAGTACTTC. This sequence encodes CATPGNYEQYF.

The chain uses TRBV7-3 and TRBJ1-5; D unclear. CDR3 size: 17 residues. The germline V and J ends were trimmed by 0 bases and 0 bases, with 12 bases remaining between them. Germline CDR1 and CDR2: SGHTA and FQGTGA. The chain's CDR3 is CASSLTFGVNSNQPQHF. DNA of the CDR3: TGTGCCAGCAGCTTAACGTTCGGGGTGAATAGCAATCAGCCCCAGCATTTT.

Of note for this clone: The same CDR3 can be traced to other DNA sequences in this sample. The gene calls are TRBV28 and TRBJ1-5; no reliable D call. The CDR3 runs to 15 residues. V lost 2 bases to trimming and J lost 0 bases, with 8 bases between them. Germline assignment: CDR1 MDHEN and CDR2 SYDVKM. The CDR3 DNA reads as TGTGCCAGCAGTTTAGGAGTCACTAGCAATCAGCCCCAGCATTTT. Amino acids: CASSLGVTSNQPQHF. Filled out from reference TRBV28 and TRBJ1-5, the complete variable domain reads DVKVTQSSRYLVKRTGEKVFLECVQDMDHENMFWYRQDPGLGLRLIYFSYDVKMKEKGDIPEGYSVSREKKERFSLILESASTNQTSMYLCASSLGVTSNQPQHFGDGTRLSIL.

This chain connects TRBV30 to TRBJ1-2, with 8 bases aligning to TRBD1. With V trimmed by 0 bases and J by 4 bases, 7 bases remained unmatched. Germline V gene lookup returns CDR1 GTSNPN and CDR2 SVGIG (reference sequence). The CDR3 has 15 residues. DNA of the CDR3: TGTGCCTGGAGTGTACCTCGACAGGGGTCCTATGGCTACACCTTC. Its protein product is CAWSVPRQGSYGYTF.

Worth noting for this clone: The sample contains more than one DNA sequence encoding this CDR3. The chain recombines TRBV28 with TRBJ2-7; TRBD1 matches at 9 bases. The CDR3 contains 12 residues. The ends lost 5 bases at V and 4 bases at J; junction bases unmatched: 0. The germline V gene has CDR1 MDHEN and CDR2 SYDVKM. The chain's CDR3 is CASSDRGYEQYF. The CDR3 nucleotides read TGTGCCAGCAGTGACAGGGGGTACGAGCAGTACTTC. Combining the CDR3 with reference TRBV28 and TRBJ2-7 gives the whole variable domain DVKVTQSSRYLVKRTGEKVFLECVQDMDHENMFWYRQDPGLGLRLIYFSYDVKMKEKGDIPEGYSVSREKKERFSLILESASTNQTSMYLCASSDRGYEQYFGPGTRLTVT.

V usage is TRBV5-5 and J usage is TRBJ2-5; possible D gene TRBD2, 6 bases. Germline assignment: CDR1 SGHKS and CDR2 YYEKEE (reference sequence). There are 15 residues in the CDR3. With 2 bases removed from V and 3 bases from J, the gap between germline ends came to 14 bases. This CDR3 is CASSFGGRGEETQYF. CDR3 nucleotides: TGTGCCAGCAGCTTTGGTGGGCGCGGGGAAGAGACCCAGTACTTC.

About this clone: As the CDR3 is not closed by the conserved phenylalanine or tryptophan, this likely results from a read error. The DNA is left out, because the CDR3 cannot be placed on it with certainty; the CDR3 is given as TCRdb lists it. This chain links TRBV6-6 with TRBJ2-7; the table's D call TRBD1 went unverified against the DNA. From its first to its last residue, the CDR3 has 14 amino acids. CDR1 is MNHNY and CDR2 is SVGAGI in the germline V gene (reference sequence). CDR3 residues: CASSRDRVGTYFFG.

This chain joins TRBV4-1 and TRBJ2-7, with 8 bases aligning to TRBD1. The trim removed 3 bases at V and 2 bases at J, leaving 12 bases unmatched. The CDR3 totals 17 residues. Per germline, CDR1 MGHRA and CDR2 YSYEKL. The CDR3 DNA reads as TGCGCCAGCAGCCACGGGGACAGGAGATCAACAACCTACGAGCAGTACTTC. The encoded protein is CASSHGDRRSTTYEQYF.

The J gene is TRBJ1-4, the V gene TRBV15; D is undetermined. The V end lost 5 bases, the J end lost 0 bases, and 10 bases lay between the germline ends. CDR1 LNHNV and CDR2 YYDKDF come from the germline V gene (reference sequence). This CDR3 comprises 15 residues. The CDR3 sequence: CATSSPRSTNEKLFF. Here the CDR3 DNA reads TGTGCCACCAGCTCTCCGAGGTCAACTAATGAAAAACTGTTTTTT.

This chain uses TRBV7-8 with TRBJ2-5; no clear D gene. Germline lookup yields CDR1 SGHVS and CDR2 FQNEAQ. The CDR3 is made up of 12 amino acids. V lost 4 bases to trimming and J lost 9 bases, with 12 bases between them. CDR3 nucleotides: TGTGCCAGCAGCTCATATCGCCGGGCCCAGTACTTC. It encodes CASSSYRRAQYF.

The genes are TRBV11-2 and TRBJ2-5, with D uncertain. The CDR3 is made up of 11 amino acids. Germline V gives CDR1 SGHAT, CDR2 FQNNGV. Trimming shortened V by 2 bases and J by 9 bases, and 7 bases separated the two germline ends. CDR3 residues: CASSLWISQYF. In DNA, the CDR3 is TGTGCCAGCAGCTTATGGATCTCCCAGTACTTC.

This rearrangement joins TRBV6-5 to TRBJ1-2; D is ambiguous. The CDR3 sequence is 13 residues long. CDR1 is MNHEY and CDR2 is SVGAGI in the germline V gene. V was pared by 2 bases and J by 8 bases, with 12 bases between. For the CDR3, the DNA is TGTGCCAGCAGTTACAACGGGAAGGGAGGCTACACCTTC. It translates to CASSYNGKGGYTF.

The V and J genes are TRBV7-9 and TRBJ1-5; the match to TRBD1 covers 8 bases. Trimming cost V 4 bases and J 7 bases; bases outside gene matches: 12. The length of the CDR3 is 16 residues. Germline V gene lookup returns CDR1 SEHNR and CDR2 FQNEAQ (reference sequence). The CDR3 DNA sequence: TGTGCCAGCAGCTCCGGGACAGGTGGTTTTTTGCAGCCCCAGCATTTT. This sequence encodes CASSSGTGGFLQPQHF.

As concerns this clone: Other DNA sequences in the same sample also yield this CDR3. The rearrangement joins TRBV18 to TRBJ2-1; a possible D gene is TRBD1 (7 bases). Trimming left V 2 bases short and J 5 bases short, with 10 bases between. The CDR3 sequence is 14 residues long. The V gene's germline CDR1 is KGHSH and CDR2 LQKENI. The CDR3 nucleotides read TGTGCCAGCTCACCATTCAGGGGGGACAATGAGCAGTTCTTC. Amino acid sequence: CASSPFRGDNEQFF.